A single sample is the source of the 3 T cell receptor beta chains below, sequenced in a study of shared clonotypes between healthy human individuals. Sequencing used immunoSEQ multiplex PCR; TCRdb keeps in-frame clones, though not all of them. The sample carries 2 million to 2.5 million clones, roughly 93% recorded once. The sample taken for sequencing was naive CD4+ T cells from PBMCs. Subset specified: CD45RA+ positively selected. All receptors come from a man between 18 and 29 years old in good health. Some clones in this sample may be carry-over from other donors' samples.

The CDR3 DNA sequence: TGTGCCAGCAGCTATCGACAGGGTAGCACCGGGGAGCTGTTTTTT. It yields the protein CASSYRQGSTGELFF. The chain carries TRBV11-2 and TRBJ2-2; 7 bases fit TRBD1. Germline values: CDR1 SGHAT, CDR2 FQNNGV. Losses at the gene ends were 4 bases for V and 4 bases for J; bases not matched to a gene: 6. The CDR3 contains 15 residues.

The V and J genes are TRBV7-3 and TRBJ1-1, with D possibly being TRBD1 (5 bases). The CDR3 contains 17 residues. V was trimmed by 5 bases and J by 5 bases, leaving 24 bases between them. Germline V gives CDR1 SGHTA, CDR2 FQGTGA. CDR3 DNA: TGTGCCAGCAGCCTGCTACCCTCTCTCCAGGGAGGAACTGAAGCTTTCTTT. Amino acid sequence: CASSLLPSLQGGTEAFF. Full variable domain (remainder filled in from reference TRBV7-3 and TRBJ1-1): GAGVSQTPSNKVTEKGKYVELRCDPISGHTALYWYRQSLGQGPEFLIYFQGTGAADDSGLPNDRFFAVRPEGSVSTLKIQRTERGDSAVYLCASSLLPSLQGGTEAFFGQGTRLTVV.

The rearrangement uses TRBV6-4 and TRBJ2-7, with 9 bases identical to TRBD1. The germline gives CDR1 MRHNA, CDR2 SNTAGT. The CDR3 is 16 amino acids. J lost 0 bases, V lost 0 bases, and 3 bases had no gene match. The CDR3: CASSDSRTGDSYEQYF. As DNA, the CDR3 is TGTGCCAGCAGTGACTCCCGGACAGGGGACTCCTACGAGCAGTACTTC.